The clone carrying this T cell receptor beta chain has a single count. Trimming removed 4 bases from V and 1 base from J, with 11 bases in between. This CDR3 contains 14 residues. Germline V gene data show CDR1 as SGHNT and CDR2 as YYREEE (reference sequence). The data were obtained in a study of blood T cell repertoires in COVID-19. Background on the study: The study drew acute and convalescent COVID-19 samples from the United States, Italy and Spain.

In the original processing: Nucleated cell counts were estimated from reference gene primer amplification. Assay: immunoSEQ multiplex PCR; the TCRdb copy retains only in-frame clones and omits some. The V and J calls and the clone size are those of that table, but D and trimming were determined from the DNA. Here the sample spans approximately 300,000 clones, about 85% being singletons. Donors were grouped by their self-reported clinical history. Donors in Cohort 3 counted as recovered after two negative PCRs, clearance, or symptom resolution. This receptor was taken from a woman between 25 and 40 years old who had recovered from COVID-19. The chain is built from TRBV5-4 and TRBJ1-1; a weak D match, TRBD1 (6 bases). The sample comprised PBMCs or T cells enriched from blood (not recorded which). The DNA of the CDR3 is TGTGCCAGCAGCGAAGGACAGCAGAACACTGAAGCTTTCTTT. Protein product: CASSEGQQNTEAFF. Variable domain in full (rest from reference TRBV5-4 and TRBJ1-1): ETGVTQSPTHLIKTRGQQVTLRCSSQSGHNTVSWYQQALGQGPQFIFQYYREEENGRGNFPPRFSGLQFPNYSSELNVNALELDDSALYLCASSEGQQNTEAFFGQGTRLTVV.